A selection of T cell receptor beta chains follows, all from one sample in a study of shared clonotypes between healthy human individuals. Clones were sequenced by immunoSEQ multiplex PCR, and TCRdb holds only the in-frame ones, with some missing. The table includes fewer than 1.4 million clones, about four fifths detected once. The sequencing sample was made of memory CD4+ T cells from PBMCs. The receptors come from a man between 18 and 35 years old in good health. Some clones in this sample may be carry-over from other donors' samples. CDR3s include the opening cysteine and the closing phenylalanine or tryptophan. A D gene is named only where the DNA matches it firmly. Only part of the rows carry a size: once, few, many, or a class if the clone is expanded.

j_gene: TRBJ2-3
abundance: -
v_gene: TRBV30
d_gene: -
CDR3nt: TGTGCCTGGAATTTCCGGGAGCCTCAGGATACGCAGTATTTT
CDR3aa: CAWNFREPQDTQYF

j_gene: TRBJ2-1
abundance: -
v_gene: TRBV6-1
d_gene: -
CDR3nt: TGTGCCAGCAGACCACCGGGCCCCTCACATGAGCAGTTCTTC
CDR3aa: CASRPPGPSHEQFF

j_gene: TRBJ1-5
abundance: -
v_gene: TRBV5-6
d_gene: -
CDR3nt: TGTGCCAGCAGCTTGAGGGGGTTGGATCAGCCCCAGCATTTT
CDR3aa: CASSLRGLDQPQHF

j_gene: TRBJ1-2
abundance: -
v_gene: TRBV7-3
d_gene: -
CDR3nt: TGTGCCAGCAGCCCCGGAAGGGAGAATGGCTACACCTTC
CDR3aa: CASSPGRENGYTF

j_gene: TRBJ2-1
abundance: -
v_gene: TRBV11-3
d_gene: TRBD1
CDR3nt: TGTGCCAGCAGCCCCACCCGGACAGGGGAAAGGTTCTTC
CDR3aa: CASSPTRTGERFF

j_gene: TRBJ1-2
abundance: -
v_gene: TRBV19
d_gene: -
CDR3nt: TGTGCCAGTAGCTCGAGCGGGAGGGCGTTGAGGGGCTACACCTTC
CDR3aa: CASSSSGRALRGYTF

j_gene: TRBJ2-7
abundance: -
v_gene: TRBV6-6
d_gene: -
CDR3nt: TGTGCCAGCAGTTACCGGTACGAGCAGTACTTC
CDR3aa: CASSYRYEQYF

j_gene: TRBJ2-5
abundance: once
v_gene: TRBV7-2
d_gene: -
CDR3nt: TGTGCCAGCAGCTCGACCACCCTTCAGGCGACCCAGTACTTC
CDR3aa: CASSSTTLQATQYF

j_gene: TRBJ1-5
abundance: -
v_gene: TRBV30
d_gene: -
CDR3nt: TGTGCCTGGAGTGATGGGGCTTATCAGCCCCAGCATTTT
CDR3aa: CAWSDGAYQPQHF

j_gene: TRBJ2-1
abundance: -
v_gene: TRBV7-8
d_gene: -
CDR3nt: TGTGCCAGCAGCTTAGCCATGAGCGATGGTGAGCAGTTCTTC
CDR3aa: CASSLAMSDGEQFF

j_gene: TRBJ1-5
abundance: -
v_gene: TRBV5-1
d_gene: -
CDR3nt: TGCGCCAGCAGCTTGACAGGGAATCAGCCCCAGCATTTT
CDR3aa: CASSLTGNQPQHF

j_gene: TRBJ2-5
abundance: -
v_gene: TRBV7-9
d_gene: -
CDR3nt: TGTGCCTGCGGTGCCCAAGAGACCCAGTACTTC
CDR3aa: CACGAQETQYF

j_gene: TRBJ2-7
abundance: -
v_gene: TRBV6-5
d_gene: TRBD2
CDR3nt: TGTGCCAGCAGTCTCGGACTAGCCTACGAGCAGTACTTC
CDR3aa: CASSLGLAYEQYF

j_gene: TRBJ1-4
abundance: once
v_gene: TRBV28
d_gene: -
CDR3nt: TGTGCCAGCAGTTTAGGTGGGGACACCGCGGAGGAAAAACTGTTTTTT
CDR3aa: CASSLGGDTAEEKLFF

j_gene: TRBJ1-6
abundance: -
v_gene: TRBV6-5
d_gene: TRBD1
CDR3nt: TGTGCCAGCAGTTATCTTACGACAGGGGGGAATTCACCCCTCCACTTT
CDR3aa: CASSYLTTGGNSPLHF

j_gene: TRBJ2-1
abundance: -
v_gene: TRBV30
d_gene: -
CDR3nt: TGTGCCTGGATAGGGGACAACAATGAGCAGTTCTTC
CDR3aa: CAWIGDNNEQFF

j_gene: TRBJ2-1
abundance: -
v_gene: TRBV2
d_gene: -
CDR3nt: TGTGCCAGCAGTGAGGGACCAAGCTCGTACAATGAGCAGTTCTTC
CDR3aa: CASSEGPSSYNEQFF

j_gene: TRBJ2-3
abundance: -
v_gene: TRBV5-1
d_gene: -
CDR3nt: TGCGCCAGCAGCTTGGGTGGACTGGGCACAGATACGCAGTATTTT
CDR3aa: CASSLGGLGTDTQYF

j_gene: TRBJ2-3
abundance: few
v_gene: TRBV27
d_gene: -
CDR3nt: TGTGCCAGCAGTCTCGGGACTCCTAAAGATACGCAGTATTTT
CDR3aa: CASSLGTPKDTQYF

j_gene: TRBJ2-7
abundance: -
v_gene: TRBV29-1
d_gene: -
CDR3nt: TGCAGCGTTTCCCCGACGGACCACTCCCCCTACGAGCAGTACTTC
CDR3aa: CSVSPTDHSPYEQYF

j_gene: TRBJ2-5
abundance: -
v_gene: TRBV18
d_gene: -
CDR3nt: TGTGCCAGCTCACCTTACGGAGAGACCCAGTACTTC
CDR3aa: CASSPYGETQYF

j_gene: TRBJ2-4
abundance: -
v_gene: TRBV14
d_gene: -
CDR3nt: TGTGCCAGCAGCCAAACGGGGACCAAAAACATTCAGTACTTC
CDR3aa: CASSQTGTKNIQYF

j_gene: TRBJ1-2
abundance: -
v_gene: TRBV28
d_gene: -
CDR3nt: TGTGCCAGCATCCCTTATCAGGCCCACTTCGGCTACACCTTC
CDR3aa: CASIPYQAHFGYTF

j_gene: TRBJ2-1
abundance: -
v_gene: TRBV7-8
d_gene: TRBD2
CDR3nt: TGTGCCAGCAGCTTAGGCGGGAGAACGTACAATGAGCAGTTCTTC
CDR3aa: CASSLGGRTYNEQFF

j_gene: TRBJ2-5
abundance: few
v_gene: TRBV7-9
d_gene: -
CDR3nt: TGTGCCAGCAGCTCGAGGGGGAACCAGGGACAAGAGACCCAGTACTTC
CDR3aa: CASSSRGNQGQETQYF

j_gene: TRBJ1-2
abundance: -
v_gene: TRBV7-9
d_gene: TRBD1
CDR3nt: TGTGCCAGCAGCTTTGGACAGGGTCCCAACTATGGCTACACCTTC
CDR3aa: CASSFGQGPNYGYTF

j_gene: TRBJ2-7
abundance: -
v_gene: TRBV2
d_gene: TRBD2
CDR3nt: TGTGCCAGCAGGCGGGAGGGCTACGAGCAGTACTTC
CDR3aa: CASRREGYEQYF

j_gene: TRBJ2-7
abundance: -
v_gene: TRBV5-1
d_gene: TRBD2
CDR3nt: TGCGCCAGCTGCTCCTCCTTGGGACTAGCGGGAGTCCGGGGCGAGCAGTACTTC
CDR3aa: CASCSSLGLAGVRGEQYF

j_gene: TRBJ1-4
abundance: -
v_gene: TRBV4-2
d_gene: TRBD1
CDR3nt: TGTGCCAGCAGCTCCGCCGGGACAGGGGTTCATCGGACTAATGAAAAACTGTTTTTT
CDR3aa: CASSSAGTGVHRTNEKLFF

j_gene: TRBJ2-4
abundance: -
v_gene: TRBV9
d_gene: TRBD2
CDR3nt: TGTGCCAGCAGCGCCAGCGGGAGTGGAACCAAAAACATTCAGTACTTC
CDR3aa: CASSASGSGTKNIQYF